The following is a TCR beta chain sequence with its context. What it binds is not known. The data originate from a study of cytomegalovirus exposure and HLA in healthy donors. Study-level points and caveats: A later analysis revealed that TCR association rates differed between HLA loci, peaking at DRB1 and bottoming out at HLA-C. HLA allele associations emerged for some 16,000 TCR beta sequences in a later analysis, at 0.05 false discovery rate.

Germline-derived CDR1 and CDR2 are MDHEN and SYDVKM. V lost 6 bases and J 3 bases, leaving 15 bases between the germline ends. CDR3 length: 14 residues. Vbeta (60) and Jbeta (13) primers were used in the PCR. Assay: immunoSEQ multiplex PCR; the TCRdb copy retains only in-frame clones and omits some. The data show under 200,000 clones, roughly 73% seen once. Material: PBMCs. The TCR sequence derives from a male donor in good health and CMV-seronegative. This chain joins TRBV28 and TRBJ2-7; the D is unclear. The CDR3 loop is CASRLAALGYEQYF. The DNA of the CDR3 is TGTGCCAGCAGGTTGGCGGCCTTAGGCTACGAGCAGTACTTC.